This passage covers 2 T cell receptor beta chains from one sample sequenced in a study of regulatory T cells in long-lasting Graves disease. Time point indicated: persistent/refractory GD, antithyroid drugs over 5 years with positive TRAb. Preparation of the TCR library used RNA extracted from PBMCs. In building TCR beta libraries, iRepertoire HTBI primers were used together with Arm-PCR of CDR3 regions. TCRdb reprocessed the multiplex PCR reads with MiXCR, giving one entry per CDR3 protein. This sample has a few hundred thousand distinct CDR3 sequences, with roughly 21% found just once. The specimen was peripheral blood mononuclear cells (PBMCs), collected when the disease was refractory, from a patient treated with antithyroid drugs. Receptors were obtained from a female donor with Graves disease.

V usage is TRBV7-9 and J usage is TRBJ1-5, with a tentative D call TRBD1 (5 bases). Germline values: CDR1 SEHNR, CDR2 FQNEAQ (reference sequence). Trimming removed 4 bases at V and 0 bases at J, with 19 bases between. This CDR3 contains 18 residues. CDR3 loop: CASSSYLGAGLSNQPQHF. DNA of the CDR3: TGTGCCAGCAGCTCCTACCTGGGTGCGGGGCTTAGCAATCAGCCCCAGCATTTT.

The V call is TRBV11-2, the J call TRBJ2-7, with TRBD2 matching over 9 bases. The CDR3 sequence is 15 residues long. Trimming took 3 bases from V and 7 from J; bases not matched to a gene: 10. In germline, CDR1 is SGHAT, CDR2 FQNNGV. The chain's CDR3 is CASSFLPREGYEQYF. Written as DNA, the CDR3 is TGTGCCAGCAGCTTTCTTCCGCGGGAGGGATATGAGCAGTACTTC.